The rows below give T cell receptor beta chains drawn from one sample of a study of blood T cell repertoires in COVID-19. Only in-frame clones appear in the TCRdb table, and some are missing; sequencing was by immunoSEQ multiplex PCR. The data show 13,000 or so clones, 70% to 90% seen once. Sequencing was performed on peripheral blood. The receptors stem from a human donor in a cohort sampled during active COVID-19. The CDR3 runs from the conserved cysteine through the conserved F or W. A D gene is named only where the DNA matches it firmly. The size entry is marked missing in some rows and otherwise reads once, few, many or a size class.

d_call: TRBD1
v_call: TRBV7-2
cdr3_length: 15
clone_size: .
j_call: TRBJ2-3
cdr3_nt: TGTGCCAGCAGCGACCGGGACAGGGGGTCAGATACGCAGTATTTT
cdr3_aa: CASSDRDRGSDTQYF

d_call: TRBD1
v_call: TRBV20-1
cdr3_length: 15
clone_size: .
j_call: TRBJ2-7
cdr3_nt: TGCAGTGCTAGTTCGGGACAGGAGAGCTCCTACGAGCAGTACTTC
cdr3_aa: CSASSGQESSYEQYF

d_call: TRBD1
v_call: TRBV19
cdr3_length: 16
clone_size: few
j_call: TRBJ1-5
cdr3_nt: TGTGCCAGTACCCGGGACAGGGCAAATAGCAATCAGCCCCAGCATTTT
cdr3_aa: CASTRDRANSNQPQHF

d_call: .
v_call: TRBV6-2/TRBV6-3
cdr3_length: 16
clone_size: .
j_call: TRBJ1-5
cdr3_nt: TGTGCCAGCAGCCGTTCACAGGGTAGGGGCAATCAGCCCCAGCATTTT
cdr3_aa: CASSRSQGRGNQPQHF

d_call: .
v_call: TRBV5-1
cdr3_length: 15
clone_size: .
j_call: TRBJ1-5
cdr3_nt: TGCGCCAGCAGCTTGCAGGGTTGGGGCAATCAGCCCCAGCATTTT
cdr3_aa: CASSLQGWGNQPQHF

d_call: TRBD2
v_call: TRBV7-2
cdr3_length: 15
clone_size: .
j_call: TRBJ2-7
cdr3_nt: TGTGCCAGCAGCTTTATGCGGGGGGCGTCCTACGAGCAGTACTTC
cdr3_aa: CASSFMRGASYEQYF

d_call: .
v_call: TRBV5-6
cdr3_length: 13
clone_size: .
j_call: TRBJ2-2
cdr3_nt: TGTGCCAGCAGCCTGCTATTTACCGGGGAGCTGTTTTTT
cdr3_aa: CASSLLFTGELFF

d_call: .
v_call: TRBV4-3
cdr3_length: 16
clone_size: .
j_call: TRBJ1-1
cdr3_nt: TGCGCCAGCAGCCGGACCCTCGACAGCTCAGGGGCTGAAGCTTTCTTT
cdr3_aa: CASSRTLDSSGAEAFF

d_call: .
v_call: TRBV9
cdr3_length: 15
clone_size: .
j_call: TRBJ2-1
cdr3_nt: TGTGCCAGCACCCTAGAGGGGGAAAACTACAATGAGCAGTTCTTC
cdr3_aa: CASTLEGENYNEQFF

d_call: .
v_call: TRBV11-2
cdr3_length: 15
clone_size: .
j_call: TRBJ2-7
cdr3_nt: TGTGCCAGCAGCTTTCGGCAGGCTCCTTCCTACGAGCAGTACTTC
cdr3_aa: CASSFRQAPSYEQYF

d_call: TRBD1
v_call: TRBV3-1/TRBV3-2
cdr3_length: 15
clone_size: .
j_call: TRBJ1-5
cdr3_nt: TGTGCCAGCAGCCAAGGAACAGGGGTCATGAAGCCCCAGCATTTT
cdr3_aa: CASSQGTGVMKPQHF

d_call: TRBD1
v_call: TRBV19
cdr3_length: 15
clone_size: .
j_call: TRBJ1-3
cdr3_nt: TGTGCCAGTAGTTCCACAGGGGGACATGGAAACACCATATATTTT
cdr3_aa: CASSSTGGHGNTIYF

d_call: TRBD2
v_call: TRBV7-2
cdr3_length: 19
clone_size: .
j_call: TRBJ2-4
cdr3_nt: TGTGCCAGCAGCCCGTCGACTAGCGGGGGGTTCCTAGCCAAAAACATTCAGTACTTC
cdr3_aa: CASSPSTSGGFLAKNIQYF

d_call: .
v_call: TRBV6-4
cdr3_length: 15
clone_size: .
j_call: TRBJ2-3
cdr3_nt: TGTGCCAGCAGTGATGGCCAGGGTAGCACAGATACGCAGTATTTT
cdr3_aa: CASSDGQGSTDTQYF

d_call: .
v_call: TRBV27
cdr3_length: 14
clone_size: .
j_call: TRBJ2-2
cdr3_nt: TGTGCCAGCAGTTTATCAGGGGGTACCGGGGAGCTGTTTTTT
cdr3_aa: CASSLSGGTGELFF

d_call: .
v_call: TRBV28
cdr3_length: 12
clone_size: few
j_call: TRBJ2-7
cdr3_nt: TGTGCCAGCACCTTTAATAGCTACGAGCAGTACTTC
cdr3_aa: CASTFNSYEQYF

d_call: .
v_call: TRBV4-2
cdr3_length: 11
clone_size: .
j_call: TRBJ2-7
cdr3_nt: TGTGCCAGCAGCCAAGATCTAGCTTTAAGTTTC
cdr3_aa: CASSQDLALSF

d_call: TRBD1
v_call: TRBV9
cdr3_length: 14
clone_size: few
j_call: TRBJ1-5
cdr3_nt: TGTGCCAGCAGCGAGGGACAGGTTAATCAGCCCCAGCATTTT
cdr3_aa: CASSEGQVNQPQHF

d_call: TRBD2
v_call: TRBV6-4
cdr3_length: 14
clone_size: .
j_call: TRBJ2-1
cdr3_nt: TGTGCCAGCAGTGAGGGGCGGGAGTACAATGAGCAGTTCTTC
cdr3_aa: CASSEGREYNEQFF

d_call: .
v_call: TRBV2
cdr3_length: 14
clone_size: .
j_call: TRBJ2-1
cdr3_nt: TGTGCCAGCATACGGTGGCAGGGGCCTAATGAGCAGTTCTTC
cdr3_aa: CASIRWQGPNEQFF

d_call: .
v_call: TRBV7-2
cdr3_length: 16
clone_size: few
j_call: TRBJ1-3
cdr3_nt: TGTGCCAGCAGCTCAGGACTGTTGCGGGGAGGAAACACCATATATTTT
cdr3_aa: CASSSGLLRGGNTIYF

d_call: TRBD1
v_call: TRBV7-2
cdr3_length: 15
clone_size: few
j_call: TRBJ2-2
cdr3_nt: TGTGCCAGCAGCCCCAGGGGGAGCCGCACCGGGGAGCTGTTTTTT
cdr3_aa: CASSPRGSRTGELFF

d_call: .
v_call: TRBV29-1
cdr3_length: 14
clone_size: .
j_call: TRBJ2-4
cdr3_nt: TGCAGCGTTGACAGGGAAAGAATCAAAAACATTCAGTACTTC
cdr3_aa: CSVDRERIKNIQYF

d_call: TRBD1
v_call: TRBV4-3
cdr3_length: 15
clone_size: .
j_call: TRBJ1-1
cdr3_nt: TGCGCCAGCAGCCCTGTGGGACAGGCGAACACTGAAGCTTTCTTT
cdr3_aa: CASSPVGQANTEAFF

d_call: TRBD1
v_call: TRBV7-2
cdr3_length: 14
clone_size: .
j_call: TRBJ2-2
cdr3_nt: TGTGCCAGCAGCTCGACAGGGTACACCGGGGAGCTGTTTTTT
cdr3_aa: CASSSTGYTGELFF

d_call: TRBD1
v_call: TRBV3-1/TRBV3-2
cdr3_length: 16
clone_size: .
j_call: TRBJ1-2
cdr3_nt: TGTGCCAGCAGACCGACATATCTAACAGGGGACTATGGCTACACCTTC
cdr3_aa: CASRPTYLTGDYGYTF

d_call: TRBD1
v_call: TRBV7-6
cdr3_length: 19
clone_size: .
j_call: TRBJ1-6
cdr3_nt: TGTGCCAGCTCCCCCGGGACAGGGGGCGATCAGTCCTATAATTCACCCCTCCACTTT
cdr3_aa: CASSPGTGGDQSYNSPLHF

d_call: TRBD2
v_call: TRBV2
cdr3_length: 13
clone_size: .
j_call: TRBJ2-3
cdr3_nt: TGTGCCAGCAGACTAGCGGGGGTAGATACGCAGTATTTT
cdr3_aa: CASRLAGVDTQYF

d_call: .
v_call: TRBV19
cdr3_length: 14
clone_size: once
j_call: TRBJ2-1
cdr3_nt: TGTGCCAGTAGTATAGAGGGGGGTAGGACGGAGCAGTTCTTC
cdr3_aa: CASSIEGGRTEQFF

d_call: TRBD2
v_call: TRBV6-2/TRBV6-3
cdr3_length: 15
clone_size: .
j_call: TRBJ2-7
cdr3_nt: TGTGCCAGCAGTCTTACCGGGACTAGCTCCTACGAGCAGTACTTC
cdr3_aa: CASSLTGTSSYEQYF

d_call: .
v_call: TRBV28
cdr3_length: 12
clone_size: .
j_call: TRBJ1-6
cdr3_nt: TGTGCCAGCGCTGCGGTAGACTCACCCCTCCACTTT
cdr3_aa: CASAAVDSPLHF

d_call: .
v_call: TRBV29-1
cdr3_length: 12
clone_size: .
j_call: TRBJ1-1
cdr3_nt: TGCAGCGCAACAAAACAGGGTTCGGAAACTTTCTTT
cdr3_aa: CSATKQGSETFF

d_call: TRBD1
v_call: TRBV6-5
cdr3_length: 13
clone_size: .
j_call: TRBJ2-7
cdr3_nt: TGTGCCAGCAGCGACAGGGACCCCTACGAGCAGTACTTC
cdr3_aa: CASSDRDPYEQYF

d_call: .
v_call: TRBV19
cdr3_length: 14
clone_size: .
j_call: TRBJ2-7
cdr3_nt: TGTGCCAGTAGTATATCCGGGGTACCCTACGAGCAGTACTTC
cdr3_aa: CASSISGVPYEQYF

d_call: .
v_call: TRBV7-9
cdr3_length: 15
clone_size: once
j_call: TRBJ1-1
cdr3_nt: TGTGCCAGCAGCTTAGGTCAGCCGGGGAGGACTGAAGCTTTCTTT
cdr3_aa: CASSLGQPGRTEAFF

d_call: .
v_call: TRBV6-2/TRBV6-3
cdr3_length: 15
clone_size: .
j_call: TRBJ1-6
cdr3_nt: TGTGCCAGCATCCCCGAGAGCTCCTATAATTCACCCCTCCACTTT
cdr3_aa: CASIPESSYNSPLHF

d_call: TRBD2
v_call: TRBV19
cdr3_length: 15
clone_size: .
j_call: TRBJ2-3
cdr3_nt: TGTGCCAGTAGAGGACTAGCGGGGGGGCCTGATACGCAGTATTTT
cdr3_aa: CASRGLAGGPDTQYF